A selection of T cell receptor beta chains follows, all from one sample in a study of identical twins. TCRdb reanalysed the 5' RACE reads using MiXCR and keeps one entry per CDR3 protein. Among hundreds of thousands of distinct CDR3 sequences listed, about 24% were seen once. These data also formed part of another study, on T cells expressing NK-cell markers.

What was sequenced was CD4+ T cells sorted from blood. The source is a woman under 30 in good health. Each CDR3 is given with its conserved first and last residue. Fields, in order: CDR3 protein, CDR3 DNA, V gene, clone size, D gene, J gene. The D gene is left open where the match is weak. Clone sizes are given selectively: once, few, many, or a class where the clone is expanded.

CASSLRATGANTDTQYF TGTGCCAGCAGCTTACGTGCGACAGGGGCAAACACAGATACGCAGTATTTT TRBV7-2 many TRBD1 TRBJ2-3
CATSRHSFGQGPNGELFF TGTGCCACCAGCAGACACTCCTTCGGACAGGGGCCGAACGGGGAGCTGTTTTTT TRBV15 few TRBD1 TRBJ2-2
CASSLSPQYEQYF TGTGCCAGCAGCCTCTCCCCCCAATACGAGCAGTACTTC TRBV7-2 many . TRBJ2-7
CSARKGQAGSPLHF TGCAGTGCTAGGAAGGGACAGGCCGGTTCACCCCTCCACTTT TRBV20-1 . TRBD1 TRBJ1-6
CASSSYGGGTQYF TGTGCCAGCAGCTCGTACGGGGGAGGTACGCAGTATTTT TRBV5-6 few . TRBJ2-3
CASSSWIGAESPLHF TGTGCCAGCAGCTCCTGGATTGGGGCTGAGTCACCCCTCCACTTT TRBV5-5 . . TRBJ1-6
CSARDRLGAGGYNEQFF TGCAGTGCTAGAGATCGTCTAGGGGCGGGAGGGTACAATGAGCAGTTCTTC TRBV20-1 many TRBD2 TRBJ2-1
CASSPLGELFF TGTGCCAGCAGCCCCCTAGGGGAGCTGTTTTTT TRBV7-9 . . TRBJ2-2
CASSLGLAGGREQFF TGCGCCAGCAGCTTGGGACTAGCAGGGGGTCGGGAACAGTTCTTC TRBV5-1 . . TRBJ2-1
CASSSGTGIYSGANVLTF TGTGCCAGCAGTTCCGGGACAGGGATATACTCTGGGGCCAACGTCCTGACTTTC TRBV12-3/TRBV12-4 few TRBD1 TRBJ2-6
CASRSGEGSPLHF TGCGCCAGCAGGTCCGGGGAAGGTTCACCCCTCCACTTT TRBV5-1 . . TRBJ1-6
CASSPLRLTEAFF TGTGCCAGCAGCCCACTAAGGTTGACTGAAGCTTTCTTT TRBV7-2 . . TRBJ1-1
CASSLLRGTSGRGPYNEQFF TGCGCCAGCAGCCTCCTTCGGGGGACTAGCGGGAGGGGTCCCTACAATGAGCAGTTCTTC TRBV4-1 . TRBD2 TRBJ2-1
CASSLWGSIIFF TGTGCCAGCAGTTTATGGGGCAGTATTATCTTCTTC TRBV12-3/TRBV12-4 few . TRBJ2-1
CASTQYTWDEQYF TGTGCCAGCACCCAGTACACGTGGGACGAGCAGTACTTC TRBV7-9 . . TRBJ2-7
CASSRGATNTGELFF TGTGCCAGCAGCCGGGGCGCTACGAACACCGGGGAGCTGTTTTTT TRBV5-5 . . TRBJ2-2
CASSSDRVYEQYF TGTGCCAGCAGCTCGGACAGGGTCTACGAGCAGTACTTC TRBV7-9 . TRBD1 TRBJ2-7
CASSQTGYNSPLHF TGTGCCAGCAGCCAGACAGGGTATAATTCACCCCTCCACTTT TRBV7-9 few TRBD1 TRBJ1-6
CASSGTAISGANVLTF TGTGCCAGCAGTGGGACAGCAATCTCTGGGGCCAACGTCCTGACTTTC TRBV6-1 . . TRBJ2-6
CASSSPPGGFDTQYF TGTGCCAGCAGTTCCCCTCCGGGGGGCTTTGATACGCAGTATTTT TRBV5-4 few . TRBJ2-3
CASTARQAHRDTQYF TGTGCCAGCACCGCCCGACAGGCACACCGGGATACGCAGTATTTT TRBV12-3/TRBV12-4 few . TRBJ2-3
CSASGSGGGEQFF TGCAGTGCCTCGGGTAGCGGGGGGGGTGAGCAGTTCTTC TRBV20-1 . TRBD2 TRBJ2-1
CASSTGAVRYEQYF TGTGCCTCAAGTACGGGGGCAGTTAGGTACGAGCAGTACTTC TRBV15 few . TRBJ2-7
CASSRGTSGLEQFF TGTGCCAGCAGCCGAGGGACTAGCGGCCTCGAGCAGTTCTTC TRBV7-8 . TRBD2 TRBJ2-1
CASSFNREDFTNEKLFF TGTGCCAGCAGCTTTAATCGGGAGGACTTTACAAATGAAAAACTGTTTTTT TRBV5-6 . . TRBJ1-4
CSAGADRYGYTF TGCAGTGCTGGGGCGGACCGCTATGGCTACACCTTC TRBV20-1 . . TRBJ1-2
CASSLASGRGEQFF TGTGCCAGCAGCTTGGCTAGCGGGCGCGGTGAGCAGTTCTTC TRBV7-2 . TRBD2 TRBJ2-1
CSVGGQGSTDTQYF TGCAGCGTTGGCGGACAGGGGTCCACAGATACGCAGTATTTT TRBV29-1 . TRBD1 TRBJ2-3
CASSGSLASKTQYF TGTGCCAGCTCGGGTTCCCTAGCGTCAAAGACCCAGTACTTC TRBV12-3/TRBV12-4 few . TRBJ2-5
CASSQPTGTYGYTF TGTGCCAGCAGCCAGCCGACAGGGACCTATGGCTACACCTTC TRBV3-1 . TRBD1 TRBJ1-2
CASTFRAGEYEQYF TGTGCCAGCACCTTTAGGGCAGGGGAATACGAGCAGTACTTC TRBV12-3/TRBV12-4 . . TRBJ2-7
CASSPGTGDRGAFF TGTGCCAGCAGCCCCGGGACAGGGGATAGAGGAGCTTTCTTT TRBV5-6 . TRBD1 TRBJ1-1
CASGRFGNSPLHF TGTGCCAGCGGCCGTTTTGGTAATTCACCCCTCCACTTT TRBV7-3 . . TRBJ1-6
CSGGTEYNEQFF TGCAGCGGCGGCACAGAATACAATGAGCAGTTCTTC TRBV29-1 . . TRBJ2-1
CASSLAPASGSTDTQYF TGTGCCAGCAGCTTAGCTCCGGCTAGCGGGAGCACAGATACGCAGTATTTT TRBV7-2 many TRBD2 TRBJ2-3
CASSLNQGAYNEQFF TGTGCCAGCAGCTTGAACCAGGGAGCCTACAATGAGCAGTTCTTC TRBV5-5 few . TRBJ2-1
CASSLASGIEKLFF TGTGCCAGCAGTTTAGCCTCAGGAATTGAAAAACTGTTTTTT TRBV12-3/TRBV12-4 few . TRBJ1-4
CASGSLGGSNQPQHF TGTGCCAGCGGATCCCTCGGCGGTAGCAATCAGCCCCAGCATTTT TRBV5-8 few . TRBJ1-5
CASSVGTSGTRYNEQFF TGTGCCAGCAGCGTAGGGACTAGCGGGACTCGATACAATGAGCAGTTCTTC TRBV9 few TRBD2 TRBJ2-1
CASSLSETDTQYF TGTGCCAGCAGTTTATCGGAGACAGATACGCAGTATTTT TRBV12-3/TRBV12-4 few . TRBJ2-3
CSAARGTPNEQYF TGCAGTGCAGCCCGCGGGACACCGAACGAGCAGTACTTC TRBV20-1 . . TRBJ2-7
CASSTGRGADTQYF TGCGCCAGCAGCACAGGAAGGGGGGCAGATACGCAGTATTTT TRBV5-1 many . TRBJ2-3
CSVEVQGGGNGDTQYF TGCAGCGTTGAAGTCCAGGGGGGTGGCAATGGAGATACGCAGTATTTT TRBV29-1 few . TRBJ2-3
CASSLTSGALETQYF TGTGCCAGCAGCTTGACTAGCGGGGCTCTGGAGACCCAGTACTTC TRBV5-5 few TRBD2 TRBJ2-5
CASSSGTSIGEQYF TGTGCCAGCAGCTCCGGGACTAGTATCGGCGAGCAGTACTTC TRBV7-8 few TRBD2 TRBJ2-7
CASSLTPGSNEKLFF TGTGCCAGCAGCTTAACTCCAGGGAGTAATGAAAAACTGTTTTTT TRBV11-2 . . TRBJ1-4
CASTPIDRERTEAFF TGTGCCAGCACCCCCATCGACAGGGAAAGGACTGAAGCTTTCTTT TRBV12-3/TRBV12-4 . TRBD1 TRBJ1-1